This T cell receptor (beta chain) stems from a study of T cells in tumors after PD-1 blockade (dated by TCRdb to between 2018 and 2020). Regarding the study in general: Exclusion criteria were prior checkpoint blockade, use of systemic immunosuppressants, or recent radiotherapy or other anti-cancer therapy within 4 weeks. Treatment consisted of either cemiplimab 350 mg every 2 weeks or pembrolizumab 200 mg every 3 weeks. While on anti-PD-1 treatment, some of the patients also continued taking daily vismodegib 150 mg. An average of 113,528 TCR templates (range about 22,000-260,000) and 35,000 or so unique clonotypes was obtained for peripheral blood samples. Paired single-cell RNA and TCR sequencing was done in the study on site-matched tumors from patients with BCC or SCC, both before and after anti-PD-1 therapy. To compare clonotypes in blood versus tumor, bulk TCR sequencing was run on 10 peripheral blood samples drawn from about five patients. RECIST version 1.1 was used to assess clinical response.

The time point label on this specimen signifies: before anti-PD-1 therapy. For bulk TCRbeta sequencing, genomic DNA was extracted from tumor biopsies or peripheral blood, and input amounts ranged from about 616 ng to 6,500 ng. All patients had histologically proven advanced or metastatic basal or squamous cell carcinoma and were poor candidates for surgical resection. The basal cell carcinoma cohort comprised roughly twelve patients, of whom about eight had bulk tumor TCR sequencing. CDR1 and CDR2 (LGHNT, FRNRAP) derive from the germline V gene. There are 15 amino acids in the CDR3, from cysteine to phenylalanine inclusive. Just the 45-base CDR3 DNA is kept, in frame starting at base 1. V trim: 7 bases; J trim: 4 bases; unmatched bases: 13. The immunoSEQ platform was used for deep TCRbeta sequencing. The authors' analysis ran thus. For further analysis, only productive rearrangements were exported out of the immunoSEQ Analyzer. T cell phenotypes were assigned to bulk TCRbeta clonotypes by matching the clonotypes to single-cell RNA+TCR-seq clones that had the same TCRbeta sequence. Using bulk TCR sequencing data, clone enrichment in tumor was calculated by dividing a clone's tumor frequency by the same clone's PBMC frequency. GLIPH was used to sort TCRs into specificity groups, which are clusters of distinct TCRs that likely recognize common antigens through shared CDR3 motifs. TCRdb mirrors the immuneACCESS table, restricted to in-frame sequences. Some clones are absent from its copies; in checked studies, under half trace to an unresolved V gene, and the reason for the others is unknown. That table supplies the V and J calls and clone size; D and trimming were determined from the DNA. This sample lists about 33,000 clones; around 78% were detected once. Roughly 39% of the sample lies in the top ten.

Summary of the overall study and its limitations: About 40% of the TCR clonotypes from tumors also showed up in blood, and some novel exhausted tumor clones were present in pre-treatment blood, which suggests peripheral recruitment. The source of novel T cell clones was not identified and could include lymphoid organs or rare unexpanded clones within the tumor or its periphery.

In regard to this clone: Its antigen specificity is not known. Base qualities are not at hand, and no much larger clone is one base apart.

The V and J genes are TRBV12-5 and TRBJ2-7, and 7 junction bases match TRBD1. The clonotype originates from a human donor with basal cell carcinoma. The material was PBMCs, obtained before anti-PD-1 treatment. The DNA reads TGTGCTAGTGCCCCCGGGACAGCTCTGGGATACGAGCAGTACTTC. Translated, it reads CASAPGTALGYEQYF. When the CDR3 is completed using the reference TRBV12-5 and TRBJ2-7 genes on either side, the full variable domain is DARVTQTPRHKVTEMGQEVTMRCQPILGHNTVFWYRQTMMQGLELLAYFRNRAPLDDSGMPKDRFSAEMPDATLATLKIQPSEPRDSAVYFCASAPGTALGYEQYFGPGTRLTVT.